The clone carrying this T cell receptor (beta chain) was found a few times. In the same sample, other DNA sequences code for this CDR3. Purity above 95% was achieved in all sorted populations. The CDR3 sequence is 13 residues long. Trimming took 5 bases from V and 3 from J; bases not matched to a gene: 4. Germline CDR1 is SGHRS and CDR2 is YFSETQ. Expressed TCRB transcripts were sequenced after all isolated RNA was converted to cDNA. The method was immunoSEQ multiplex PCR; TCRdb's version includes in-frame clones alone and lacks a portion of them. Of roughly 380,000 clones listed, about 20% are singletons. The data originate from a study of beta chain features in type 1 diabetes. Overall study: Sorted cell examination encompassed roughly 110,000,000 cells across all samples.

The clonotype originates from a woman under 30 in good health. Sequenced material: naive CD4+ T cells from blood. This chain links TRBV5-1 with TRBJ2-7; 8 nucleotides match TRBD1. The CDR3 loop reads CASSRDRNYEQYF. The CDR3 DNA sequence: TGCGCCAGCAGTCGGGACAGGAACTACGAGCAGTACTTC.